This TCR beta chain is drawn from a study of blood T cell repertoires in COVID-19. About the study: Material from acute and convalescent COVID-19 was sourced from the United States, Italy and Spain.

Libraries were prepared by immunoSEQ multiplex PCR; TCRdb keeps only in-frame clonotypes and omits some of them. This table has some 200,000 clones, 75% to 85% appearing once. The V gene lost 2 bases and the J gene lost 6 bases, with 14 bases spanning the gap. The CDR3 covers 14 residues. Germline CDR1 and CDR2: GTSNPN and SVGIG (reference sequence). Among Cohort 3 donors, those recovered had two negative PCRs, clearance, or symptom resolution. This TCR derives from a man aged 35 to 55 who had recovered from COVID-19. The sample comprised PBMCs or T cells enriched from blood (not recorded which). The gene calls are TRBV30 and TRBJ1-5; D might be TRBD1 (6 bases). The CDR3 bases are TGTGCCTGGAGTCCGGGGCAGGGGAGTCAGCCCCAGCATTTT. This sequence encodes CAWSPGQGSQPQHF.